This TCR beta chain originates from a study of PD-L1 blockade in urothelial cancer. Turning to the study itself: Between 0 and 3 prior chemotherapy regimens had been given to patients.

This sample's time point: peripheral blood 6 weeks after treatment start. Repertoires were generated with immunoSEQ multiplex PCR, while TCRdb's copy carries only in-frame clones and drops some. The repertoire holds 120,000 or so clones, roughly 86% seen once, with roughly 2.4% in the top ten. Trimming took 4 bases from V and 0 from J, leaving 13 bases between them. Germline values: CDR1 SGHTA, CDR2 FQGNSA. The CDR3 has 16 residues. The V and J genes are TRBV7-2 and TRBJ2-1; a possible D gene is TRBD1 (6 bases). Sequenced material: PBMCs, taken around atezolizumab (anti-PD-L1) treatment. The clonotype originates from a man aged 50 or older with urothelial cancer. CDR3 sequence (DNA): TGTGCCAGCAGCTCTGAAGGGACACTCTCCTACAATGAGCAGTTCTTC. It specifies CASSSEGTLSYNEQFF.